The clone carrying this T cell receptor (beta chain) has ten or more counts. No antigen is known for it. These data are taken from a study of T cells in Graves' hyperthyroidism and ophthalmopathy. Using RNA transcripts as the source, TCR beta CDR3 regions were amplified. The HTBI primer set served for first-round RT-PCR of the TCR CDR3. One entry per CDR3 protein results from TCRdb running MiXCR on the multiplex PCR reads. The sample shows about 700,000 distinct CDR3 sequences, roughly 15% of them seen only once. CDR3 length equals 13 residues. V was pared by 1 base and J by 7 bases, with 10 bases between. Germline V gene sequence: CDR1 SGHAT, CDR2 FQNNGV. General study results and limits: Most clonotypes that expanded in the thyroid above 0.001 also showed up in blood.

The hyperthyroidism was newly diagnosed and had lasted under 2 months; the patients were aged 18 to 65. Investigators excluded patients with uncontrolled infection, other autoimmune disease, pregnancy or lactation. The V gene is TRBV11-2, the J gene TRBJ1-1; D uncertain. The sample was blood. The receptor comes from a woman aged 18-30 years with Graves' hyperthyroidism. CDR3 sequence (DNA): TGTGCCAGCAGCTTAGCCGCTTGGAGTGAAGCTTTCTTT. It translates to CASSLAAWSEAFF.